This TCR beta chain was recorded in a study of spatial heterogeneity in lung cancer. At the level of the study: Across the raw uncorrected reads, a unique TCR and UMI combination was observed, on average, more than ten times. Whole-study findings and limits: Ubiquitous expanded tumor TCRs were observed in blood more at resection than follow-up.

The time point: blood at routine non-recurrence follow-up after resection. The authors sequenced whole RNA from tumor, nontumor lung or frozen PBMC without sorting. A distinct unique molecular identifier was carried by each TCR cDNA molecule. TCRdb analysed the 5' RACE reads with MiXCR anew, one entry per CDR3 protein. The table shows more than 95,000 distinct CDR3 sequences, with more than 9% occurring only once. Per germline, CDR1 SEHNR and CDR2 FQNEAQ (reference sequence). The CDR3 totals 13 residues. V was pared by 7 bases and J by 0 bases, with 7 bases between. Comments on this clonotype: Its specificity is not known.

The sequence came from a male donor with early-stage non-small cell lung cancer. The sequenced sample was PBMCs, obtained at follow-up. The genes are TRBV7-9 and TRBJ1-3; no clear D. CDR3 bases: TGTGCCAGCATCCCCCGCTCTGGAAACACCATATATTTT. This gives the protein CASIPRSGNTIYF.